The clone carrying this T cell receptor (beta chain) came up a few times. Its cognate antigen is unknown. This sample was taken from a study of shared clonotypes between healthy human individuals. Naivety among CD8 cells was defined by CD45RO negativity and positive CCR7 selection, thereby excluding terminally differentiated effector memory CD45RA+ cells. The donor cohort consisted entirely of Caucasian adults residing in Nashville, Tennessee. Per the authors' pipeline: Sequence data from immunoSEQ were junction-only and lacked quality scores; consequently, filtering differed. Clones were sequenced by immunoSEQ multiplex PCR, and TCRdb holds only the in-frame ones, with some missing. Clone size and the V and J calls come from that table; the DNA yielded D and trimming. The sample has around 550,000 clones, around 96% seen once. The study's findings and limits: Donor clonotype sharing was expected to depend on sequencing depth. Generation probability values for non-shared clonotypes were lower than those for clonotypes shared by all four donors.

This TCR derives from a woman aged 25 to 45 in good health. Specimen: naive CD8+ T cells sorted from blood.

CDR3 residues: CASSSPGQGVGYTF. CDR3 sequence (DNA): TGCGCCAGCAGCTCACCCGGACAGGGCGTTGGCTACACCTTC. The chain recombines TRBV5-1 with TRBJ1-2; 8 nucleotides align to TRBD1. V was clipped by 3 bases and J by 7 bases; unmatched bases: 8. The CDR3 consists of 14 residues. Germline CDR1 SGHRS, CDR2 YFSETQ.